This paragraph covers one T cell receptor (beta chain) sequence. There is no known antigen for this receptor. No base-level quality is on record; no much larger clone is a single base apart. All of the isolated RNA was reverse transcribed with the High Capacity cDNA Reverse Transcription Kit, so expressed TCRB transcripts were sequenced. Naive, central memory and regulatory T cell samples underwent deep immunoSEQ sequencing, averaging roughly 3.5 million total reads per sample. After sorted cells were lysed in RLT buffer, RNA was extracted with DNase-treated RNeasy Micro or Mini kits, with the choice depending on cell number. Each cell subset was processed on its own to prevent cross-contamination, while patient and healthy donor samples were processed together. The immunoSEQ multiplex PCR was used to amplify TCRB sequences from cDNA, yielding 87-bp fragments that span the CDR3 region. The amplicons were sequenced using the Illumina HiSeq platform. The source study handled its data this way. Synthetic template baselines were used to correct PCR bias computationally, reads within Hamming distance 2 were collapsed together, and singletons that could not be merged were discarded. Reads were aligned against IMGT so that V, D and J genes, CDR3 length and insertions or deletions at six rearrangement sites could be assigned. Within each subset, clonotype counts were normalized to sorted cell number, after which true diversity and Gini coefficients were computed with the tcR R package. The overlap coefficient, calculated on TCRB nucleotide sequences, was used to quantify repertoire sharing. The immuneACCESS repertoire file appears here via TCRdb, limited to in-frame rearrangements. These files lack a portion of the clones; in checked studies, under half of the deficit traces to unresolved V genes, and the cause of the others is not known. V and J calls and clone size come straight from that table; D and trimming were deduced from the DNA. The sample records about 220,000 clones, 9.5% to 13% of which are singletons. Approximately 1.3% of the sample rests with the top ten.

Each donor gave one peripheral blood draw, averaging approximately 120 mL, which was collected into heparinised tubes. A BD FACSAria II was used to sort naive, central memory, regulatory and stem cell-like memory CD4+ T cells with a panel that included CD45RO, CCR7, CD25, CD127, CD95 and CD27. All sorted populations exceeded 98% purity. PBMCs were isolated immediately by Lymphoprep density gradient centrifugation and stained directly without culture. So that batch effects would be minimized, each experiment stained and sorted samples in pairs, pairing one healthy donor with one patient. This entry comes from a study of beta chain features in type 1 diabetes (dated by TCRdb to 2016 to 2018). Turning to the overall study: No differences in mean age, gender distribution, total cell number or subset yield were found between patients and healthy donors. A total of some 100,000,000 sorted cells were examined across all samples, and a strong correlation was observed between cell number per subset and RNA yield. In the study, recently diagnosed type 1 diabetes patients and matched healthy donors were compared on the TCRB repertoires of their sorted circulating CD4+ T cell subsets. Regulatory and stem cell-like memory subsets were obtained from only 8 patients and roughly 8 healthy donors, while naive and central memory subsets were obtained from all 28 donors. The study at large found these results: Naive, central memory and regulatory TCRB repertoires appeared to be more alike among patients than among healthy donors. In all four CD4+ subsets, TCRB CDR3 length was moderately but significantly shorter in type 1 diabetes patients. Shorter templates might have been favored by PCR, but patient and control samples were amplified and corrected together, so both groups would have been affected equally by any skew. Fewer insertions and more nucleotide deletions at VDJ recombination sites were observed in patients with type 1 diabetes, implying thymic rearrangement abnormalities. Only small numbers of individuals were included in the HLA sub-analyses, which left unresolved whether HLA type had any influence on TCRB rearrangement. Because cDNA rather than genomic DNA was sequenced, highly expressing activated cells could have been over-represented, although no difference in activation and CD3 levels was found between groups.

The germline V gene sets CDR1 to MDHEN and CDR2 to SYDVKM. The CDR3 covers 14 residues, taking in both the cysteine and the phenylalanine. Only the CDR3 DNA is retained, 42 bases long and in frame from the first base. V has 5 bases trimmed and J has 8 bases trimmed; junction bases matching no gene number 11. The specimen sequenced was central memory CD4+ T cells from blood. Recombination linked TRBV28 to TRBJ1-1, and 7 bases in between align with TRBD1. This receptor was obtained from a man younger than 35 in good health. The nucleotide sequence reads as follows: TGTGCCAGCAGTCGCCGGACAGGCGGTTGGGAAGCTTTCTTT. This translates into CASSRRTGGWEAFF.